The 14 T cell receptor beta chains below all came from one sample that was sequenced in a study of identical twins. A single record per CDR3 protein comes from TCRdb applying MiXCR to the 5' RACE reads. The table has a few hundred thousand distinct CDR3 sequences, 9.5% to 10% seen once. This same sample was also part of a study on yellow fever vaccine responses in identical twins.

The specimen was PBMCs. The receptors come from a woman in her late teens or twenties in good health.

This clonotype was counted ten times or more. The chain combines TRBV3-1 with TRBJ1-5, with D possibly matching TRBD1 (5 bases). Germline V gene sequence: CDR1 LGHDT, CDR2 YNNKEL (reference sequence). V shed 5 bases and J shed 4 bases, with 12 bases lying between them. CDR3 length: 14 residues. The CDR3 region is CASSFRGENQPQHF. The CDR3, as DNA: TGTGCCAGCAGCTTCCGGGGCGAAAATCAGCCCCAGCATTTT.

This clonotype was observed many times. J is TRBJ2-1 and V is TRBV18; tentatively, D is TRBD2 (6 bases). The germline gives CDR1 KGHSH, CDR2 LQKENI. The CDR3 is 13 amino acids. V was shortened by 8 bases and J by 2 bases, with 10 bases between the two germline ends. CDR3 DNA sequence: TGTGCCAGCAGGGACTCTGCCTACAATGAGCAGTTCTTC. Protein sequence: CASRDSAYNEQFF.

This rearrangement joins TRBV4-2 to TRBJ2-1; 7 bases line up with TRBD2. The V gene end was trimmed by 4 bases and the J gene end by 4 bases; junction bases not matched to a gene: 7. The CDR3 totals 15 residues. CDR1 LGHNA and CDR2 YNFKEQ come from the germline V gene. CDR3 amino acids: CASSPESSGYNEQFF. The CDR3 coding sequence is TGTGCCAGCAGCCCGGAGTCTAGCGGTTACAATGAGCAGTTCTTC.

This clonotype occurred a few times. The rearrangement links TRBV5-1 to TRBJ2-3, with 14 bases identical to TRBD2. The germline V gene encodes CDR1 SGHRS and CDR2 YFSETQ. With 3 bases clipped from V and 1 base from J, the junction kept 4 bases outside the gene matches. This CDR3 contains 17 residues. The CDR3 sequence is CASSWPTSGGGTDTQYF. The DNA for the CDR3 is TGCGCCAGCAGCTGGCCGACTAGCGGGGGGGGCACAGATACGCAGTATTTT.

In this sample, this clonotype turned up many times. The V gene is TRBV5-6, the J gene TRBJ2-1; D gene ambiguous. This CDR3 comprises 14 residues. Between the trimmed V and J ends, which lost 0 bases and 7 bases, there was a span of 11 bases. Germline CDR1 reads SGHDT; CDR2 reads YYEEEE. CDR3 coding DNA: TGTGCCAGCAGCTTGGCTTACAACCGGAATGAGCAGTTCTTC. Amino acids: CASSLAYNRNEQFF.

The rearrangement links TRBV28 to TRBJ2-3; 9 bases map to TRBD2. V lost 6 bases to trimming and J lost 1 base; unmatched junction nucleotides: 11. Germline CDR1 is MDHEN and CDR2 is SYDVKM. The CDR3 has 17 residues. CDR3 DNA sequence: TGTGCCAGCAGGACGCGAATTAGCGGGGGAGGCACAGATACGCAGTATTTT. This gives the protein CASRTRISGGGTDTQYF.

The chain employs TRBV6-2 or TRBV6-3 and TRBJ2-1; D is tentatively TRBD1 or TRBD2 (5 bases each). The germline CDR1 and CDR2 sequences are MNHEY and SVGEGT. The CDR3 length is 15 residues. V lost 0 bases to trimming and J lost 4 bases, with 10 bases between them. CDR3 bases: TGTGCCAGCAGTTACTCGATGAGGGGTTACAATGAGCAGTTCTTC. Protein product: CASSYSMRGYNEQFF.

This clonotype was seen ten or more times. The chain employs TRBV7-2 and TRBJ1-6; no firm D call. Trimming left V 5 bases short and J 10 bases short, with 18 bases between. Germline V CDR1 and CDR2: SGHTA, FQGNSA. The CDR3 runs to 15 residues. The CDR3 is CASSTMDGLISPLHF. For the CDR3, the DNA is TGTGCCAGCAGCACAATGGACGGCCTGATCTCACCCCTCCACTTT.

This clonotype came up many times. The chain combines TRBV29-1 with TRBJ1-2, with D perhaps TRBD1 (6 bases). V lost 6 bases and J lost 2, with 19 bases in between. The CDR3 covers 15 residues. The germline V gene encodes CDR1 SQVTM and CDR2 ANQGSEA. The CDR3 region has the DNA TGCAGCGTCAAATACCGGGCAGGGGTGAACTATGGCTACACCTTC. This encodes CSVKYRAGVNYGYTF.

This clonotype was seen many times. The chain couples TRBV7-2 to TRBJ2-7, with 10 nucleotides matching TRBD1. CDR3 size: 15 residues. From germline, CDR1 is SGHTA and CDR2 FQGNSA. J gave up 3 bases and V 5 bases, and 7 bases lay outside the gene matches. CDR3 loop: CASSNQGQGIYEQYF. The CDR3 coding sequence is TGTGCCAGCAGCAACCAGGGACAGGGGATCTACGAGCAGTACTTC.

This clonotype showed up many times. The CDR3 region has the DNA TGTGCCAGCAGCTACCTGGGAGAGGAGCAGTACTTC. Translated: CASSYLGEEQYF. The J gene is TRBJ2-7, the V gene TRBV7-9; maybe TRBD2 (5 bases). The V end lost 4 bases, the J end lost 7 bases, and 11 bases lay between the germline ends. Germline V gene sequence: CDR1 SEHNR, CDR2 FQNEAQ (reference sequence). CDR3 length: 12 amino acids.

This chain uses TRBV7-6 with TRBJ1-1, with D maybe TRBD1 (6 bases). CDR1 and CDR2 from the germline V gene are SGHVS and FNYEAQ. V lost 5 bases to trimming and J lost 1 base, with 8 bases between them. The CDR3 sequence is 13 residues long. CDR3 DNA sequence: TGTGCCAGCAGCGGGACATCGAACACTGAAGCTTTCTTT. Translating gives CASSGTSNTEAFF.

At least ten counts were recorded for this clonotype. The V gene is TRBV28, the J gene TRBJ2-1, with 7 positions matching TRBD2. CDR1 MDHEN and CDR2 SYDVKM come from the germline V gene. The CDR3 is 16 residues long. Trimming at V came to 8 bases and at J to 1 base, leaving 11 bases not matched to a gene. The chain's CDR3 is CASLTPRGRSYNEQFF. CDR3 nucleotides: TGTGCCAGCTTAACCCCGCGGGGGAGGTCCTACAATGAGCAGTTCTTC.

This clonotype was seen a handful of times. This CDR3 is CASSGALALAGRSYNEQFF. The CDR3 nucleotides read TGTGCCAGCAGTGGGGCCCTTGCTCTAGCGGGCCGCTCCTACAATGAGCAGTTCTTC. V gene TRBV27 combines with J gene TRBJ2-1; 8 bases are shared with TRBD2. The junction had 15 bases not matched to a gene; V was cut back by 5 bases and J by 0 bases. This CDR3 region has 19 residues. In germline, CDR1 is MNHEY, CDR2 SMNVEV (reference sequence).